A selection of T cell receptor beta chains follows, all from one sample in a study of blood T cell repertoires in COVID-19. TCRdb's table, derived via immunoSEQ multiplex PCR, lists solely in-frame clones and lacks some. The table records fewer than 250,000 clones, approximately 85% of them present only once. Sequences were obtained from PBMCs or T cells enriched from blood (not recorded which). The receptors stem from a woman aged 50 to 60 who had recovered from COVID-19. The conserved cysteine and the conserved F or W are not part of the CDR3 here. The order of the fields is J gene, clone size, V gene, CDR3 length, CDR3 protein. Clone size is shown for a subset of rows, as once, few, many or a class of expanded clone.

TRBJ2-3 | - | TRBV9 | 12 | ASSAIRLADTQY
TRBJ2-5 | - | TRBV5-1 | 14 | ASSLGLAGIQETQY
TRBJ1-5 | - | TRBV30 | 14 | AWLGQEAYSNQPQH
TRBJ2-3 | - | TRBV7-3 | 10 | AGTGGTDTQY
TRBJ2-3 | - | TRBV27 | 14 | ASTLMAGSSTDTQY
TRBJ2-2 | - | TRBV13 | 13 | ASSPDRRNTGELF
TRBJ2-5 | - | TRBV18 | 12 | ASSRGLGQETQY
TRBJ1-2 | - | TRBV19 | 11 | ASSSQEGYGYT
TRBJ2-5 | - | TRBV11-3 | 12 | ASSLGLVSETQY
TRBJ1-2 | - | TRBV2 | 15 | ASSGGRFGGPGYGYT
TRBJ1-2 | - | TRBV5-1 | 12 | ASSLGTRGYGYT
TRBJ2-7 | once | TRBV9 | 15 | ASSHYPTDRGPYEQY
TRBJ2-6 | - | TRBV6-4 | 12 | ASSAERGANVLT
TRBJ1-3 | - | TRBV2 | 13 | ASSKDSVSGNTIY
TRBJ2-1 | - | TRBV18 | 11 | ASASPLHNEQF
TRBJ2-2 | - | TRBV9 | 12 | ASSPHSGAGELF
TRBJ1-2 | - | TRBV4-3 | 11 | ASSQDSGGGYT
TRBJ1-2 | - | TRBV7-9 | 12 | ASSLEQGAYGYT
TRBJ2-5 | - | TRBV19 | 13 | ASSIGDRGGETQY
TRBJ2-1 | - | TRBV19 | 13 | ASSPGGVGYNEQF
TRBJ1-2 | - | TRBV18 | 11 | ASSPLPLEGYT
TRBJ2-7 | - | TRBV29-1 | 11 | SGGLAGSVEQY
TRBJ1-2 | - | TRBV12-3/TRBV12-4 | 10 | ASGDRFYGYT
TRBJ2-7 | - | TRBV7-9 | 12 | ASSLVGQSYEQY
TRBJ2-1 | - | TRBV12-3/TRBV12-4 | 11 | ASSSHNKNEQF
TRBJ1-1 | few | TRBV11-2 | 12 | ASSRQGMNTEAF
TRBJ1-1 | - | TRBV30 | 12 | AWSVWVGGTEAF
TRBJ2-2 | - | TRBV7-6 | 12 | ASSFGLGTGELF
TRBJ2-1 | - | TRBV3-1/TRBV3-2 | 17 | ASSQDKLRQRSDDNEQF
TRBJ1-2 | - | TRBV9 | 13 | ASSAGGDANYGYT
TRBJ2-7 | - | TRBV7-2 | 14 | ASSLALTRGPLEQY
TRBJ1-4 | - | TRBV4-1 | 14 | ASSQELTATNEKLF
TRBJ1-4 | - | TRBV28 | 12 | ASSPRGLDEKLF
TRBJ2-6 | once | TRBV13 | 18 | ASSSPRTSGPSSGANVLT
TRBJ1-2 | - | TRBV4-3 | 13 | ASSQDPNGGDGYT
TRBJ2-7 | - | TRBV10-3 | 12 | AISESLLNYEQY
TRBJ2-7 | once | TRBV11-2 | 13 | ASSLGGRVTYEQY
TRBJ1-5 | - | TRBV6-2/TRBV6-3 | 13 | ASSYSGGGGQPQH
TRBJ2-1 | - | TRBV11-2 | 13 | ASSLYGGGNNEQF
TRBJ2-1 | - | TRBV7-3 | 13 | ASSLTAGGHNEQF
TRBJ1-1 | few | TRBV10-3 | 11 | AIRTGEGTEAF